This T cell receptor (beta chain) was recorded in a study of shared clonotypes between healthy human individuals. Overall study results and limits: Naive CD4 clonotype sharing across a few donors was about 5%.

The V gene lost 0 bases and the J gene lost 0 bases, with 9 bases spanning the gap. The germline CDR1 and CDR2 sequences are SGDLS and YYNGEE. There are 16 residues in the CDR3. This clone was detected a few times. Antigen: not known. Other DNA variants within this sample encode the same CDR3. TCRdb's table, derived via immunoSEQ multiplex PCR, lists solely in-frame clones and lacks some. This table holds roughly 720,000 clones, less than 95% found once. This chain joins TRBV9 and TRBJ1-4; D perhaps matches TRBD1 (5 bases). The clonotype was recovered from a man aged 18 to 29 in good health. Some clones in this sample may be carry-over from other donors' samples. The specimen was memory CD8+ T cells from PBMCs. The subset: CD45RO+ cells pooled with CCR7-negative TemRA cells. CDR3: CASSVGRAATNEKLFF. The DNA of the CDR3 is TGTGCCAGCAGCGTAGGCAGGGCCGCAACTAATGAAAAACTGTTTTTT. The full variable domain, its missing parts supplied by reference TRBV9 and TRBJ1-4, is DSGVTQTPKHLITATGQRVTLRCSPRSGDLSVYWYQQSLDQGLQFLIQYYNGEERAKGNILERFSAQQFPDLHSELNLSSLELGDSALYFCASSVGRAATNEKLFFGSGTQLSVL.